This entry lists 11 T cell receptor beta chains sequenced from one sample in a study of shared T cell receptors in the human thymus. TCRdb keeps only in-frame clones here, not all; method: immunoSEQ multiplex PCR. The table lists some 720,000 clones, around 89% of them singletons. The sample was also linked to a second study, of human thymus T cells.

The sequenced sample consisted of thymocytes. These receptors all come from a boy under three years old with a congenital heart defect.

The chain recombines TRBV28 with TRBJ2-7; TRBD1 matches at 7 bases. CDR3 length: 15 residues. CDR1 MDHEN and CDR2 SYDVKM come from the germline V gene. The V and J ends lost 4 bases and 1 base, in that order; junction bases with no gene match: 7. The CDR3 spells CASSCKGALSYEQYF. In DNA, the CDR3 is TGTGCCAGCAGTTGTAAGGGGGCATTGTCCTACGAGCAGTACTTC.

The chain uses TRBV5-4 and TRBJ2-7, with 11 bases aligning to TRBD2. CDR1 and CDR2 from the germline V gene are SGHNT and YYREEE (reference sequence). There are 15 residues in the CDR3. V was clipped by 2 bases and J by 3 bases; unmatched bases: 4. CDR3 protein: CASSFTSGRIYEQYF. As DNA, the CDR3 is TGTGCCAGCAGCTTTACTAGCGGGAGAATCTACGAGCAGTACTTC.

V is TRBV10-3 and J is TRBJ2-7; TRBD2 agrees at 12 bases. Unmatched junction bases numbered 14, after V lost 4 bases and J lost 7 bases. The V gene's germline CDR1 is ENHRY and CDR2 SYGVKD. The CDR3 has 17 residues. The CDR3 spells CAISGGALAGGPQEQYF. The CDR3 DNA sequence: TGTGCCATCAGTGGGGGGGCCCTAGCGGGAGGGCCGCAAGAGCAGTACTTC.

The V gene is TRBV27, the J gene TRBJ2-7, with TRBD1 matching over 8 bases. The CDR3 is 15 amino acids. After removal of 6 bases from V and 0 bases from J, the junction contained 7 bases not matched to a gene. The germline V gene has CDR1 MNHEY and CDR2 SMNVEV (reference sequence). CDR3 loop: CASRTQGAISYEQYF. Written as DNA, the CDR3 is TGTGCCAGCAGGACCCAGGGGGCCATCTCCTACGAGCAGTACTTC.

The chain carries TRBV6-5 and TRBJ2-7, with 11 bases identical to TRBD2. V shed 5 bases, J shed 6 bases, and the junction held 9 bases outside the gene matches. Germline loops: CDR1 MNHEY, CDR2 SVGAGI. The length of the CDR3 is 15 residues. The CDR3 coding sequence is TGTGCCAGCAGTCTCGCGGGACTAGCGGAAGGCGAGCAGTACTTC. Residues: CASSLAGLAEGEQYF.

The V and J genes are TRBV7-6 and TRBJ2-1; 9 bases map to TRBD1. Germline V gene sequence: CDR1 SGHVS, CDR2 FNYEAQ. The CDR3 covers 15 residues. V was clipped by 2 bases and J by 7 bases; unmatched bases: 6. This CDR3 is CASSLRDRVGNEQFF. CDR3 nucleotides: TGTGCCAGCAGCTTACGGGACAGGGTCGGGAATGAGCAGTTCTTC.

The chain carries TRBV7-6 and TRBJ2-7; D is possibly TRBD2 (5 bases). CDR3 length equals 15 residues. Germline V gene sequence: CDR1 SGHVS, CDR2 FNYEAQ. The V end lost 4 bases, the J end lost 5 bases, and 18 bases lay between the germline ends. The DNA for the CDR3 is TGTGCCAGCAGCTCTCCCCACCTTACGGAGGACGAGCAGTACTTC. Protein product: CASSSPHLTEDEQYF. The full variable domain, completed using reference TRBV7-6 and TRBJ2-7, is GAGVSQSPRYKVTKRGQDVALRCDPISGHVSLYWYRQALGQGPEFLTYFNYEAQQDKSGLPNDRFSAERPEGSISTLTIQRTEQRDSAMYRCASSSPHLTEDEQYFGPGTRLTVT.

V gene TRBV7-6 combines with J gene TRBJ1-5; D unclear. This CDR3 is built from 15 residues. Germline CDR1 and CDR2: SGHVS and FNYEAQ. V lost 1 base to trimming and J lost 6 bases, with 13 bases between them. CDR3 coding DNA: TGTGCCAGCAGCTTAGTTACAGCCTCCTCTCAGCCCCAGCATTTT. It encodes CASSLVTASSQPQHF.

CDR3 sequence: CASTSASVPPSNEQFF. CDR3 sequence (DNA): TGTGCCAGCACCTCCGCTAGCGTCCCACCATCCAATGAGCAGTTCTTC. The chain joins TRBV9 to TRBJ2-1, with D perhaps matching TRBD2 (6 bases). This CDR3 has 16 residues. Germline CDR1 SGDLS, CDR2 YYNGEE. V was trimmed by 6 bases and J by 6 bases, leaving 22 bases between them. The variable domain in full, completed from reference TRBV9 and TRBJ2-1, reads DSGVTQTPKHLITATGQRVTLRCSPRSGDLSVYWYQQSLDQGLQFLIQYYNGEERAKGNILERFSAQQFPDLHSELNLSSLELGDSALYFCASTSASVPPSNEQFFGPGTRLTVL.

This chain connects TRBV6-4 to TRBJ2-3, with 9 bases aligning to TRBD2. Germline CDR1 and CDR2: MRHNA and SNTAGT. This CDR3 spans 15 amino acids. Trimming cost V 7 bases and J 4 bases; bases outside gene matches: 9. The CDR3 reads CASTPSGNPADTQYF. The DNA of the CDR3 is TGTGCCAGCACGCCTAGCGGGAACCCTGCAGATACGCAGTATTTT.

The CDR3 nucleotides read TGTGCCAGTAGCCGGGACTTCTATGGCTACACCTTC. It codes for CASSRDFYGYTF. V is TRBV19 and J is TRBJ1-2; D perhaps matches TRBD1 (5 bases). V gave up 6 bases and J gave up 4 bases, with 9 bases separating them. This CDR3 has 12 residues. Germline V gene sequence: CDR1 LNHDA, CDR2 SQIVND (reference sequence).